This T cell receptor beta chain was found in a study of blood T cell repertoires in COVID-19. Study context: PBMCs, B-cell-depleted T cells, or T cells were the source of the cDNA or gDNA that made up the material.

Cohorts were determined from participant-reported clinical history. In Cohort 3, a recovered donor had either two negative PCRs, clearance, or symptom resolution. Clones were read by immunoSEQ multiplex PCR, and TCRdb kept only the in-frame ones, dropping some. The data hold under 300,000 clones, with around 86% observed a single time. Germline assignment: CDR1 SGHVS and CDR2 FQNEAQ. The CDR3 loop spans 15 amino acids. V was shortened by 5 bases and J by 3 bases, with 16 bases between the two germline ends. The sequence was obtained from a man aged 18-30 years who had recovered from COVID-19. Specimen: PBMCs or T cells enriched from blood (not recorded which). The chain carries TRBV7-8 and TRBJ1-1; D is undetermined. The CDR3 sequence is CASSPHTDGDTEAFF. In DNA, the CDR3 is TGTGCCAGCAGCCCGCACACTGACGGAGACACTGAAGCTTTCTTT.